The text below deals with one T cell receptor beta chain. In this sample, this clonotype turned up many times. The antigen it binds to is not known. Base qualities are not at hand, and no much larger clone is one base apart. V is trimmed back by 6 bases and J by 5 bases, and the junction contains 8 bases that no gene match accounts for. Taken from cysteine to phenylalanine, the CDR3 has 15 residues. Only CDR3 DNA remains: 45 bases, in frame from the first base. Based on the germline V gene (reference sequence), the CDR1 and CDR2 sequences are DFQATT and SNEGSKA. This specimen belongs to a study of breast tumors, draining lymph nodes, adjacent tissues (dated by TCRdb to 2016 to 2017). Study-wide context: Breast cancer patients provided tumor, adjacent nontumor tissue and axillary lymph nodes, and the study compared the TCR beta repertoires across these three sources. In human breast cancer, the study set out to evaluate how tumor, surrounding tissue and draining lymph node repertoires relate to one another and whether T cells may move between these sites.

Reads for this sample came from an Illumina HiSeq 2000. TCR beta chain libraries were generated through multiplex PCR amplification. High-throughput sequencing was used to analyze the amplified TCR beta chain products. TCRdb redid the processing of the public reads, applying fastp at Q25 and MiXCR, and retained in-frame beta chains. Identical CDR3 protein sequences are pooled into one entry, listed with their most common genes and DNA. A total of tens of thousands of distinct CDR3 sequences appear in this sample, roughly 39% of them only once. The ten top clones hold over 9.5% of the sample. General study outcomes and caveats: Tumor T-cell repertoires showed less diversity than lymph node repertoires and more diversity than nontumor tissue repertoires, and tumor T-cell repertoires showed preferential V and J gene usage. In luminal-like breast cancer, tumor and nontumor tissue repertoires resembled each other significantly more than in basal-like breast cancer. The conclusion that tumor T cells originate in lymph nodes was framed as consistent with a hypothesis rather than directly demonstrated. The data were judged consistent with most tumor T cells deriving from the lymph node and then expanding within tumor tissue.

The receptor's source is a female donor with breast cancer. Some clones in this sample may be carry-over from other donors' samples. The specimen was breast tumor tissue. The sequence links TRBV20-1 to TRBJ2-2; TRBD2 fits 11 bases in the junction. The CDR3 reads CSAPSTSGMTGELFF. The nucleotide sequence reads TGCAGTGCCCCCTCGACTAGCGGGATGACCGGGGAGCTGTTTTTT.